This T cell receptor (beta chain) was retrieved from a study of CD8+ T cells in alopecia areata. Study overall: Patients received oral tofacitinib, 5 to 10 mg twice daily, for moderate-to-severe alopecia areata.

Treatment given: oral pan-JAK inhibitor, 5-10 mg twice daily. RNA, once extracted, was reverse transcribed into cDNA for use as the sequencing template. Data came from immunoSEQ multiplex PCR; TCRdb stores just in-frame clones and leaves some out. The sample includes 150,000 to 200,000 clones, roughly 46% seen only once; the top ten take around a tenth. Study conclusions and caveats: Many of the expanded lesional clones endured in scalp and blood while on tofacitinib.

To note about this clone: Its antigen is not known.

This specimen consisted of CD8+ T cells sorted from blood, obtained at week 52, from a patient treated with tofacitinib. The receptor was isolated from a human donor with alopecia areata.

CDR3 DNA sequence: TGTGCCAGCAGGGTAGCGGGCCAAAGCTCCTACAATGAGCAGTTCTTC. As protein: CASRVAGQSSYNEQFF. V gene TRBV27 combines with J gene TRBJ2-1, with TRBD2 matching 7 bases. Germline V CDR1 and CDR2: MNHEY, SMNVEV (reference sequence). The CDR3 sequence is 16 residues long. After removal of 6 bases from V and 0 bases from J, the junction contained 8 bases not matched to a gene.